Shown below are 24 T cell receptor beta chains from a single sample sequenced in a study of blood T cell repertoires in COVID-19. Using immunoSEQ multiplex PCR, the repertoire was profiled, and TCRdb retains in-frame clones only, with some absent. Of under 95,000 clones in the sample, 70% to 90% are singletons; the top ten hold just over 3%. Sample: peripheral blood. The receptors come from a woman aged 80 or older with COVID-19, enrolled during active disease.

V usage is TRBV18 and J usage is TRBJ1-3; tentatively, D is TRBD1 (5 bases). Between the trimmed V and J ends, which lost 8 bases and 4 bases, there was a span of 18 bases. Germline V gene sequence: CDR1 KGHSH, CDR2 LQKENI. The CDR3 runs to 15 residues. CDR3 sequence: CASTPVWGEGNTIYF. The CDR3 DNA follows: TGTGCCAGCACTCCGGTTTGGGGCGAGGGAAACACCATATATTTT.

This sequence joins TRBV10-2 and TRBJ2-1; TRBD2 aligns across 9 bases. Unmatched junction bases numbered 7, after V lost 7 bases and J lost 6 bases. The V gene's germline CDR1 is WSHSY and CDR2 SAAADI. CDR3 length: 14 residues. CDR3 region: CASKGLALFNEQFF. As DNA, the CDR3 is TGCGCCAGCAAGGGACTAGCTCTCTTCAATGAGCAGTTCTTC.

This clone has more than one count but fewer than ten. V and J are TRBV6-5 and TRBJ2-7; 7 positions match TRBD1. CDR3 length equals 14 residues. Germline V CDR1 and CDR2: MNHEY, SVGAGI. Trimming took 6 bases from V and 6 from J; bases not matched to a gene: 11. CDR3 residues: CASSADRASGEQYF. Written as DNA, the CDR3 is TGTGCCAGCAGCGCTGACAGGGCCTCTGGCGAGCAGTACTTC.

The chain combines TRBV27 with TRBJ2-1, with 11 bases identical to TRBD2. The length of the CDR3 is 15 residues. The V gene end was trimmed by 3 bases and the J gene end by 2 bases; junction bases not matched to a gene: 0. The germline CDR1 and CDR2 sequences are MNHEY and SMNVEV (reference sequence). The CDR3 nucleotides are TGTGCCAGCAGTTTTAGCGGGAGGGCCTACAATGAGCAGTTCTTC. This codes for CASSFSGRAYNEQFF.

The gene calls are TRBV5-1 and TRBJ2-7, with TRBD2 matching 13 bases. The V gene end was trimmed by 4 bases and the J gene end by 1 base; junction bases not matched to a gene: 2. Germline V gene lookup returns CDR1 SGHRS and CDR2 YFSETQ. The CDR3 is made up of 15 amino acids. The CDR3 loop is CASSGGLAGSYEQYF. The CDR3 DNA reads TGCGCCAGCAGCGGGGGACTAGCGGGATCCTACGAGCAGTACTTC.

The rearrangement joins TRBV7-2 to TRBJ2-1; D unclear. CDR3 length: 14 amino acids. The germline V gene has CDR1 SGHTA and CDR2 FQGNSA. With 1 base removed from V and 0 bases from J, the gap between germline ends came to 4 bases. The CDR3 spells CASSLVSSYNEQFF. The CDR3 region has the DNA TGTGCCAGCAGCTTAGTGAGCTCCTACAATGAGCAGTTCTTC.

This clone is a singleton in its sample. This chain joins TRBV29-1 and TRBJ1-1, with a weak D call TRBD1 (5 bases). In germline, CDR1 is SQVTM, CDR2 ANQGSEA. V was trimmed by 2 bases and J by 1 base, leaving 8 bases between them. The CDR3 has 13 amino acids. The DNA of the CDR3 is TGCAGCGTTGAACAGGGCTCGAACACTGAAGCTTTCTTT. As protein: CSVEQGSNTEAFF.

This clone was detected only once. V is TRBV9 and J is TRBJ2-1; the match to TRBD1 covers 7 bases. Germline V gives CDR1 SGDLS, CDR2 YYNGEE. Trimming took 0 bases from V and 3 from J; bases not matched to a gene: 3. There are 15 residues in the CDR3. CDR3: CASSVAGGLYNEQFF. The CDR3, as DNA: TGTGCCAGCAGCGTAGCAGGGGGTCTCTACAATGAGCAGTTCTTC. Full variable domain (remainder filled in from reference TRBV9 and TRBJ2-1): DSGVTQTPKHLITATGQRVTLRCSPRSGDLSVYWYQQSLDQGLQFLIQYYNGEERAKGNILERFSAQQFPDLHSELNLSSLELGDSALYFCASSVAGGLYNEQFFGPGTRLTVL.

The CDR3 reads CASSRRRTSGRANEQFF. DNA of the CDR3: TGTGCCAGCAGTCGACGAAGGACTAGCGGGAGGGCCAATGAGCAGTTCTTC. This rearrangement joins TRBV27 to TRBJ2-1; 15 bases map to TRBD2. Germline CDR1 is MNHEY and CDR2 is SMNVEV (reference sequence). The CDR3 totals 17 residues. Trimming cost V 5 bases and J 6 bases; bases outside gene matches: 8.

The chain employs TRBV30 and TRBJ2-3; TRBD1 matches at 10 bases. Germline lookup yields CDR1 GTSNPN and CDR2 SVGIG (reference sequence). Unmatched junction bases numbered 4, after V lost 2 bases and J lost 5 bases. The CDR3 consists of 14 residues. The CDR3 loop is CAWSRGQGEDTQYF. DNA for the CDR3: TGTGCCTGGAGTCGAGGACAGGGGGAAGATACGCAGTATTTT.

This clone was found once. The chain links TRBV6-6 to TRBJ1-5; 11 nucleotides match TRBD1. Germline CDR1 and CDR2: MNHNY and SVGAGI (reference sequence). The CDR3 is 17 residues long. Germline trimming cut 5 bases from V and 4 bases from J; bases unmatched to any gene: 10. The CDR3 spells CASSRGQGAPSNQPQHF. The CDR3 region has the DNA TGTGCCAGCAGTCGCGGACAGGGGGCCCCGTCAAATCAGCCCCAGCATTTT.

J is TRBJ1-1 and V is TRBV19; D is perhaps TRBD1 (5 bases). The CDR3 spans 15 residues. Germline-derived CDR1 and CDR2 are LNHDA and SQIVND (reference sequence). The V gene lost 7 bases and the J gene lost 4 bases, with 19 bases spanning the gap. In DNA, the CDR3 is TGTGCCAGTAACTCATACGGGGGGTTAATCACTGAAGCTTTCTTT. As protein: CASNSYGGLITEAFF.

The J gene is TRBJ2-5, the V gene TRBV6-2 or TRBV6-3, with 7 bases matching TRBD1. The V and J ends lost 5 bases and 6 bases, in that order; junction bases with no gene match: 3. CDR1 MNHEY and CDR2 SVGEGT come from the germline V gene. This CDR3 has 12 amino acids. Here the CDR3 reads CASSRQGQTQYF. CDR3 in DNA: TGTGCCAGCAGTCGACAGGGCCAGACCCAGTACTTC.

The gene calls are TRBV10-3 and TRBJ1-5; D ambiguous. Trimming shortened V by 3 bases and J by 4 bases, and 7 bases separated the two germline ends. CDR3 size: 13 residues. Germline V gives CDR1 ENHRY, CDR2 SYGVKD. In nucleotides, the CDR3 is TGTGCCATCAGTGATCAGATTAATCAGCCCCAGCATTTT. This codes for CAISDQINQPQHF.

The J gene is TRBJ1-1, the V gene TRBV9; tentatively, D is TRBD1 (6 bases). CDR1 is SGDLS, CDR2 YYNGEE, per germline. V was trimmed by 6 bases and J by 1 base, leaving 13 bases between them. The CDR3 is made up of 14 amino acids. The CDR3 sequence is CASTTQGSNTEAFF. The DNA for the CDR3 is TGTGCCAGCACCACTCAGGGGTCGAACACTGAAGCTTTCTTT.

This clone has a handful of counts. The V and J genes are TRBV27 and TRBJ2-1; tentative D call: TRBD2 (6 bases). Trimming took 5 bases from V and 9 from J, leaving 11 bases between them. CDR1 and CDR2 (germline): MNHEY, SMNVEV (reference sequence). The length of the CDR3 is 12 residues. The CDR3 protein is CASSMGGSEQFF. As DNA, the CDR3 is TGTGCCAGCAGTATGGGAGGCTCTGAGCAGTTCTTC.

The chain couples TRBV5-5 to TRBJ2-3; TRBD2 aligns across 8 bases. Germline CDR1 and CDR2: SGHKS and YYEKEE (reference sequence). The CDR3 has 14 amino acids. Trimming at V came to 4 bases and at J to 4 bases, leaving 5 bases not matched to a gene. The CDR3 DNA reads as TGTGCCAGCAGCGCCGGGGGGGCCCCAGATACGCAGTATTTT. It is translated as CASSAGGAPDTQYF.

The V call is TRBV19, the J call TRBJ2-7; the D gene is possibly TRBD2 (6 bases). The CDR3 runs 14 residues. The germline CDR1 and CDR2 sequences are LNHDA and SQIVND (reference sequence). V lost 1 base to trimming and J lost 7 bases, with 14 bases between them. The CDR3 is CASSIVGGLMEQYF. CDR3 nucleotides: TGTGCCAGTAGTATAGTTGGAGGGTTAATGGAGCAGTACTTC.

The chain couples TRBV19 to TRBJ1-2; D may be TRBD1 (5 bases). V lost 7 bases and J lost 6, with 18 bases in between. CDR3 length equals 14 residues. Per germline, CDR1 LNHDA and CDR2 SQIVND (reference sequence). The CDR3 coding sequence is TGTGCCAGTAACCCCCTTGGGGGGAGAAATGGCTACACCTTC. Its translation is CASNPLGGRNGYTF. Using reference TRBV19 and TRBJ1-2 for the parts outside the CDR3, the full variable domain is DGGITQSPKYLFRKEGQNVTLSCEQNLNHDAMYWYRQDPGQGLRLIYYSQIVNDFQKGDIAEGYSVSREKKESFPLTVTSAQKNPTAFYLCASNPLGGRNGYTFGSGTRLTVV.

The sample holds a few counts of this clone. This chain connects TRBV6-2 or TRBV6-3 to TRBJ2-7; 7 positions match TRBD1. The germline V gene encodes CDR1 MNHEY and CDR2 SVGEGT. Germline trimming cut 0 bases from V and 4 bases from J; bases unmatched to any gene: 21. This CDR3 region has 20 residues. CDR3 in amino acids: CASSYSIKGGTGASPYEQYF. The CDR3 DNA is TGTGCCAGCAGTTACTCGATTAAGGGTGGAACAGGGGCTAGTCCATACGAGCAGTACTTC.

The CDR3: CSVAWTGPGMNTEAFF. The CDR3, as DNA: TGCAGCGTCGCCTGGACAGGGCCCGGTATGAACACTGAAGCTTTCTTT. The V call is TRBV29-1, the J call TRBJ1-1; 8 bases fit TRBD1. Germline V gene sequence: CDR1 SQVTM, CDR2 ANQGSEA. The CDR3 consists of 16 residues. Germline trimming cut 6 bases from V and 0 bases from J; bases unmatched to any gene: 12.

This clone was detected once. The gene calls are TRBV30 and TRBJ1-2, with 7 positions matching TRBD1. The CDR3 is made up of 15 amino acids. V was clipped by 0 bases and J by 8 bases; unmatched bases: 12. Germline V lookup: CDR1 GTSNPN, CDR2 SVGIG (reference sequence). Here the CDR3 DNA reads TGTGCCTGGAGTGTACGATACAGGGGCACGGAAGGCTACACCTTC. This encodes CAWSVRYRGTEGYTF. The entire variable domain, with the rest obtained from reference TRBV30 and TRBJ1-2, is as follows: SQTIHQWPATLVQPVGSPLSLECTVEGTSNPNLYWYRQAAGRGLQLLFYSVGIGQISSEVPQNLSASRPQDRQFILSSKKLLLSDSGFYLCAWSVRYRGTEGYTFGSGTRLTVV.

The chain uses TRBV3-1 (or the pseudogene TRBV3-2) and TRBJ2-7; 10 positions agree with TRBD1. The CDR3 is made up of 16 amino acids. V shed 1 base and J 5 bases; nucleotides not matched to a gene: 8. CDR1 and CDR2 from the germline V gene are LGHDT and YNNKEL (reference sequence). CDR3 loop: CASSQVPGQGSDEQYF. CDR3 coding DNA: TGTGCCAGCAGCCAAGTACCGGGACAGGGGAGCGACGAGCAGTACTTC.

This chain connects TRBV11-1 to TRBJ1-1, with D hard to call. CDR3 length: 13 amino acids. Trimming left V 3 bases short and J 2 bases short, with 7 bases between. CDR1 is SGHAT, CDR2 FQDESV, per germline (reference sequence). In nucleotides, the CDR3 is TGTGCCAGCAGCTTGAGAGCAAACACTGAAGCTTTCTTT. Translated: CASSLRANTEAFF.